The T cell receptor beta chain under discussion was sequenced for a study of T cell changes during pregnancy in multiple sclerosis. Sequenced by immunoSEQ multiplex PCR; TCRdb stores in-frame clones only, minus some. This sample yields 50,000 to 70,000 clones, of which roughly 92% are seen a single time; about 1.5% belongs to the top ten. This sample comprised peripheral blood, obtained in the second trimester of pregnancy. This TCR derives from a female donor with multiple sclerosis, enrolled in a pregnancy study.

The CDR3 DNA sequence: TGTGCCAGCAGTGAATGGGCCGGGGTCCTCACAGGGTCTGAGCAGTTCTTC. As protein: CASSEWAGVLTGSEQFF. The chain uses TRBV2 and TRBJ2-1; a weak D match, TRBD1 (6 bases). Looked up from germline, CDR1 is SNHLY and CDR2 is FYNNEI. There are 17 residues in the CDR3. Trimming cost V 2 bases and J 9 bases, with 23 bases left between them.